The text below deals with one TCR beta chain. Its antigen is not known. This specimen comes from a study of metastatic and nonmetastatic thyroid tumors. The wider study: Across blood and tumor or nodule tissue, repertoires from malignant and benign thyroid patients were compared with one another.

Ahead of thyroid surgery, no patient had received treatment of any kind. Authors' processing steps: Using the CDR3 differences seen across clinicopathological groups, the authors built a distant-metastasis classifier for papillary thyroid cancer, which was meant to discriminate distant-metastatic patients. TCRdb reprocessed the PCR reads via MiXCR. TCRdb, rather than the study authors, made the V and J calls. The sample has roughly 23,000 clones, roughly 18% seen once. Findings and limits, study-wide: In both blood and tumor samples, TCR beta diversity was reported significantly higher for malignant than benign nodules.

This clonotype was obtained from a male donor with papillary thyroid cancer or a benign thyroid nodule (not recorded which). Some clones in this sample may be carry-over from other donors' samples. Sequencing was carried out using adjacent normal tissue.

The CDR3 loop reads CASSRDNSYEQYF. The CDR3 DNA reads as TGTGCCAGCAGCCGGGACAACTCCTACGAGCAGTACTTC. The rearrangement links TRBV6-2 or TRBV6-3 to TRBJ2-7; maybe TRBD1 (6 bases). The CDR3 is 13 residues long. V was clipped by 6 bases and J by 0 bases, with 9 bases between them. Germline V gene sequence: CDR1 MNHEY, CDR2 SVGEGT.